This TCR beta chain was identified in a study of blood T cells in healthy people across ages. A J-beta primer mix and a sample-barcoded 5' primer were used in a second PCR of about 6 to 12 cycles. TCRdb independently ran MiXCR on the 5' RACE reads; one entry per CDR3 protein. The data contain roughly 800,000 distinct CDR3 sequences, 58% of them singletons. The material sequenced was blood. The receptor comes from a man between 25 and 39 years old in good health.

CDR3 coding DNA: TGTGCCAGCAGTTACTCCCTAGCGGGTGGGTACAATGAGCAGTTCTTC. It is translated as CASSYSLAGGYNEQFF. The chain recombines TRBV6-5 with TRBJ2-1; 8 bases line up with TRBD2. The CDR3 sequence is 16 residues long. Germline V gene data show CDR1 as MNHEY and CDR2 as SVGAGI. The ends lost 0 bases at V and 4 bases at J; junction bases unmatched: 5.